The rows below give T cell receptor beta chains drawn from one sample of a study of OX40 agonist ivuxolimab in advanced cancers. Only in-frame clones appear in the TCRdb table, and some are missing; sequencing was by immunoSEQ multiplex PCR. The sample gives about 90,000 clones, around 89% of which show up once; approximately 7.4% is in the top ten. The sample in question was CD4+ or CD8+ T cells sorted from blood, obtained in a trial of the OX40 agonist ivuxolimab. Source of these receptors: an adult with an advanced solid tumor such as melanoma, head and neck, liver or kidney cancer. Both conserved end residues are part of each CDR3. The D gene is left open where the match is weak. Clone size is not always given. Where it is, it says once, few, many or a class for expanded clones.

clone_size	d_call	v_call	j_call	cdr3_nt	cdr3_aa
-	TRBD2	TRBV9	TRBJ2-1	TGTGCCAGCAGCGACGGAGGTGGGACTAGCGGGAGGTACAATGAGCAGTTCTTC	CASSDGGGTSGRYNEQFF
-	-	TRBV28	TRBJ1-5	TGTGCCAGCAGTTTAGTGGTTAGCAATCAGCCCCAGCATTTT	CASSLVVSNQPQHF
-	-	TRBV19	TRBJ1-5	TGTGCCAGTAGTATTGGGGTGCAGGGTGAGCAGCCCCAGCATTTT	CASSIGVQGEQPQHF
-	TRBD1	TRBV18	TRBJ2-7	TGTGCCAGCTCACCGGAGACAGGGGTTTCCGAGCAGTACTTC	CASSPETGVSEQYF
-	TRBD2	TRBV14	TRBJ2-3	TGTGCCAGCAGCCCATACGGGGACTACGTAGGAGATACGCAGTATTTT	CASSPYGDYVGDTQYF
-	TRBD1	TRBV30	TRBJ2-7	TGTGCCTGGAGTAGGTTCCCCGGGACAGGGGCCTACGAGCAGTACTTC	CAWSRFPGTGAYEQYF
-	TRBD2	TRBV5-1	TRBJ2-1	TGCGCCAGCAGCGACCCCGGGACTAGCTACAATGAGCAGTTCTTC	CASSDPGTSYNEQFF
-	TRBD1	TRBV18	TRBJ2-7	TGTGCCAGCTCACCACCGGGGACAGGGATCAACGAGCAGTACTTC	CASSPPGTGINEQYF
-	-	TRBV4-1	TRBJ1-2	TGCGCCAGCAGCCAAGTCTCCGATATTCTAAATGGCTACACCTTC	CASSQVSDILNGYTF
-	TRBD2	TRBV27	TRBJ2-1	TGTGCCAGCAGTTTAGCGGGAGGGCTTAATGAGCAGTTCTTC	CASSLAGGLNEQFF
-	-	TRBV28	TRBJ1-4	TGTGCCAGCAGTCCCCAGGGGATGGTAAAACTGTTTTTT	CASSPQGMVKLFF
-	TRBD1	TRBV11-2	TRBJ1-2	TGTGCCAGCACCTTTGGTGACAGGGGACACTATGGCTACACCTTC	CASTFGDRGHYGYTF
-	TRBD1	TRBV11-2	TRBJ1-1	TGTGCCAGCAACCTCCGGACAGGGAAGGCTTTCTTT	CASNLRTGKAFF
-	-	TRBV9	TRBJ1-3	TGTGCCAGCAGCGTGGGTGGATCCTCTGGAAACACCATATATTTT	CASSVGGSSGNTIYF
few	TRBD1	TRBV9	TRBJ1-1	TGTGCCAGCAGCCTAGACAGGGAGACTGAAGCTTTCTTT	CASSLDRETEAFF
-	TRBD1	TRBV19	TRBJ2-7	TGTGCCATCCGGGACAGGGGAGCCTACGAGCAGTACTTC	CAIRDRGAYEQYF
-	-	TRBV20-1	TRBJ2-7	TGCAGTGCCTCGGGTGCGCAGTACTTC	CSASGAQYF
-	TRBD2	TRBV7-3	TRBJ2-2	TGTGCCAGCAGCCGCGGACTAGCGGGAGTAAATACCGGGGAGCTGTTTTTT	CASSRGLAGVNTGELFF
-	TRBD1	TRBV9	TRBJ1-4	TGTGCCAGCAGCGGGGACAGCACAACTAATGAAAAACTGTTTTTT	CASSGDSTTNEKLFF
-	TRBD1	TRBV27	TRBJ1-1	TGTGCCAGCAGTCCGAAACAGGGGGGCACTGAAGCTTTCTTT	CASSPKQGGTEAFF
-	-	TRBV28	TRBJ2-5	TGTGCCAGCAGTCCCCTGACGTTGATAAGAGATGGCCAGTACTTC	CASSPLTLIRDGQYF
many	TRBD1	TRBV2	TRBJ2-7	TGTGCCAGCAGGGACAGGGGTCAGTACGAGCAGTACTTC	CASRDRGQYEQYF
-	-	TRBV19	TRBJ1-1	TGTGCCAGTAGCGCTACCCCGGAGACTGAAGCTTTCTTT	CASSATPETEAFF
-	-	TRBV14	TRBJ2-1	TGTGCCAGCAGCCAACTGGGACGGGGAAATGAGCAGTTCTTC	CASSQLGRGNEQFF
-	-	TRBV5-1	TRBJ2-5	TGCGCCAGCAGCTTGGACAGGACAGTGCAAGAGACCCAGTACTTC	CASSLDRTVQETQYF
-	TRBD2	TRBV11-2	TRBJ2-7	TGTGCCAGCAGCAGGGGGACTAGCGGTAGCATAACCTACGAGCAGTACTTC	CASSRGTSGSITYEQYF
-	-	TRBV5-6	TRBJ2-3	TGTGCCAGCTCCCCGGGCACAGATACGCAGTATTTT	CASSPGTDTQYF
-	-	TRBV30	TRBJ2-1	TGTGCCTGGAGTAGACAGGACAATGAGCAGTTCTTC	CAWSRQDNEQFF
-	TRBD1	TRBV5-4	TRBJ2-7	TGTGCCAGCAGCTTGCAGGGGGCCTCCTACGAGCAGTACTTC	CASSLQGASYEQYF
-	-	TRBV20-1	TRBJ1-1	TGCAGTGCTTCCCGATGGGGTGAAGCTTTCTTT	CSASRWGEAFF
-	-	TRBV11-2	TRBJ1-1	TGTGCCAGCAGCGACCTGGGACGGTACCTGGGCGCTTTCTTT	CASSDLGRYLGAFF
-	-	TRBV13	TRBJ2-1	TGTGCCAGCTTGAGGGCTAGCGAAAAAGTTTACAATGAGCAGTTCTTC	CASLRASEKVYNEQFF
-	TRBD1	TRBV10-3	TRBJ2-7	TGTGCCATCAGTGCGGGACAGGGGGTTTCCTACGAGCAGTACTTC	CAISAGQGVSYEQYF
-	-	TRBV5-4	TRBJ1-4	TGTGCCAGCAGAATCTGGGGGGCAGGAACTAATGAAAAACTGTTTTTT	CASRIWGAGTNEKLFF
-	TRBD2	TRBV30	TRBJ2-1	TGTGCCTGGAGGAACGGGAGGGCCTACAATGAGCAGTTCTTC	CAWRNGRAYNEQFF
-	TRBD2	TRBV7-9	TRBJ2-7	TGTGCCAGCAGCGGGAGCGGGGGGGGCCTTGAGCAGTACTTC	CASSGSGGGLEQYF
-	TRBD2	TRBV28	TRBJ2-7	TGTGCCAGCAGAGCGGGAGGACGTGGCGAGCAGTACTTC	CASRAGGRGEQYF
-	-	TRBV2	TRBJ2-7	TGTGCCACCTCCCCGAATGCCGGACCGAGCTACGAGCAGTACTTC	CATSPNAGPSYEQYF
-	-	TRBV28	TRBJ1-2	TGTGCCAGCAGTATGACGGGCCACCCACCATATGGCTACACCTTC	CASSMTGHPPYGYTF
-	TRBD1	TRBV30	TRBJ1-1	TGTGCCTGGAGACGGGACAGAGTATCGAACACTGAAGCTTTCTTT	CAWRRDRVSNTEAFF
-	-	TRBV6-9	TRBJ2-7	TGTGCCAGCAGTTCACCGGGACACCTCTACGAGCAGTACTTC	CASSSPGHLYEQYF
-	-	TRBV6-1	TRBJ2-7	TGTGCCAGCAGTGAACTACCAAGTCGGGGCAAGGACGAGCAGTACTTC	CASSELPSRGKDEQYF
-	-	TRBV4-1	TRBJ2-1	TGCGCCAGCAGCCAAGGCCGGGACAATGAGCAGTTCTTC	CASSQGRDNEQFF
-	TRBD1	TRBV29-1	TRBJ2-1	TGCAGCGTTGAAAGGGACAGGGGCTACAATGAGCAGTTCTTC	CSVERDRGYNEQFF
-	-	TRBV5-1	TRBJ2-1	TGCGCCAGCAGCTTGCTGCGCACCGTTGCCAGTGAGCAGTTCTTC	CASSLLRTVASEQFF
once	TRBD2	TRBV7-8	TRBJ2-1	TGTGCCAGCAGCTTAGCGGGACTAGCATGGAGTCAGTTCTTC	CASSLAGLAWSQFF
-	-	TRBV7-9	TRBJ2-7	TGTGCCAGCAGCCAGTTAAACTCCTACGAGCAGTACTTC	CASSQLNSYEQYF
-	TRBD2	TRBV30	TRBJ2-1	TGTGCCTGGAGTGGTAGCGGGAGCTTCAATGAGCAGTTCTTC	CAWSGSGSFNEQFF
-	-	TRBV27	TRBJ1-5	TGTGCCAGCAGTTTTTCCGGGAATCAGCCCCAGCATTTT	CASSFSGNQPQHF
-	TRBD2	TRBV6-5	TRBJ2-1	TGTGCCAGCAGCGGGACTACCTACAATGAGCAGTTCTTC	CASSGTTYNEQFF
-	-	TRBV5-5	TRBJ2-7	TGTGCCAGCAGCTTGGGCCGGACCGTGGGTAACGAGCAGTACTTC	CASSLGRTVGNEQYF
-	-	TRBV7-9	TRBJ1-2	TGTGCCAGCAGCCCGGGCGGGCCTAACTATGGCTACACCTTC	CASSPGGPNYGYTF
-	TRBD1	TRBV19	TRBJ1-5	TGTGCCAGTAGTCCCGAAATGGGACAGCATAGCAATCAGCCCCAGCATTTT	CASSPEMGQHSNQPQHF
-	TRBD2	TRBV5-6	TRBJ2-5	TGTGCCAGCAGCCTACGACTAGCGGGAGAGGTAGAGACCCAGTACTTC	CASSLRLAGEVETQYF
once	-	TRBV7-9	TRBJ2-3	TGTGCCAGCAGCTTAGCAACCCTCACAGATACGCAGTATTTT	CASSLATLTDTQYF
-	-	TRBV6-6	TRBJ1-5	TGTGCCAGCAGTTACTCGTATGCGCTGGGGGAGCCCCAGCATTTT	CASSYSYALGEPQHF
few	-	TRBV10-3	TRBJ1-5	TGTGCCATCAGTGTTGGGGACGGCTATCAGCCCCAGCATTTT	CAISVGDGYQPQHF
-	-	TRBV7-9	TRBJ1-1	TGTGCCAGCAGCTTAGTGAAGAAAGGAGCTTTCTTT	CASSLVKKGAFF